This TCR beta chain was recorded in a study of patients and donors after allogeneic stem cell transplantation. The CDR3 totals 15 residues. Trimming cost V 7 bases and J 3 bases, with 15 bases left between them. TCRdb re-called the RT-PCR reads through MiXCR, storing one row per CDR3 protein. The sample has 900,000 to 1,000,000 distinct CDR3 sequences; roughly 18% are singletons. The source material was blood, either unsorted or a sorted T cell fraction (not recorded which). V usage is TRBV12-3 or TRBV12-4 and J usage is TRBJ2-2, with D possibly matching TRBD1 (6 bases). The TCR was taken from a human donor who was either an allogeneic HSCT recipient or a stem cell or donor lymphocyte infusion donor (not recorded which). It is not recorded whose cells these are; they may come from a transplant donor. In DNA form, the CDR3 reads TGTGCCAGCAAGTCGGACAGCGAGGACACCGGGGAGCTGTTTTTT. Translated: CASKSDSEDTGELFF.